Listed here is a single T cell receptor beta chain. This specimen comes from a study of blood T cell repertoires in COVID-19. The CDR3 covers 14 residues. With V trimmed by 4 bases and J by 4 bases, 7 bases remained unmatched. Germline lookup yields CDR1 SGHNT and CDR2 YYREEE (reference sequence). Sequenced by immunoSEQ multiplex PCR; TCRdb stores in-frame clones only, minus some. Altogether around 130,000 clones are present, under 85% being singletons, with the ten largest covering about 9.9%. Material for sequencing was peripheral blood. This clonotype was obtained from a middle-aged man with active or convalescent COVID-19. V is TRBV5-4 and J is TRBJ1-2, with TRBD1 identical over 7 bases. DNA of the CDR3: TGTGCCAGCAGCCTGTCGACAGGGCCCTATGGCTACACCTTC. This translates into CASSLSTGPYGYTF.